The rows below give T cell receptor beta chains drawn from one sample of a study of T cell responses to AZD1222 COVID-19 vaccine. Measured with immunoSEQ multiplex PCR; TCRdb has only the in-frame clones, and not every one. Seen here are about 150,000 clones, about 90% observed once, and the top ten hold approximately 5.9%. Sequencing used peripheral blood, obtained 28 days after the second AZD1222 dose. All receptors derive from an adult who received the AZD1222 COVID-19 vaccine. The CDR3 runs from the conserved cysteine through the conserved F or W. Fields, in order: V gene, D gene, clone size, J gene, CDR3 DNA, CDR3 protein. A D gene is named only where the DNA matches it firmly. Some rows have no size entry. The others give once, few or many, or a class for an expanded clone.

>TRBV19|TRBD1|once|TRBJ1-4
TGTGCCAGTAGTACGGGACAGGGGGCGCAAAAACTGTTTTTT
CASSTGQGAQKLFF
>TRBV7-9|-|-|TRBJ2-3
TGTGCCAGCACCACGGGAGCTGCAGATACGCAGTATTTT
CASTTGAADTQYF
>TRBV28|-|-|TRBJ1-6
TGTGCCAGCAGTTTACCAGGGCACTCACCCCTCCACTTT
CASSLPGHSPLHF
>TRBV18|-|-|TRBJ1-5
TGTGCCAGCTCACCGCCCAATCAGCCCCAGCATTTT
CASSPPNQPQHF
>TRBV28|-|-|TRBJ1-2
TGTGCCAGCAGTCCCGGGGGCACCTCCTATGGCTACACCTTC
CASSPGGTSYGYTF
>TRBV6-1|TRBD1|-|TRBJ2-6
TGTGCCAGCAGTGTACAGGGGGCCAGATCTGGGGCCAACGTCCTGACTTTC
CASSVQGARSGANVLTF
>TRBV28|-|-|TRBJ1-4
TGTGCCAGCAGTTCCACAGGGAGTGGCGAAAAACTGTTTTTT
CASSSTGSGEKLFF
>TRBV6-5|-|-|TRBJ1-1
TGTGCCAGCAGTTACTTAGGGGGGAACACTGAAGCTTTCTTT
CASSYLGGNTEAFF
>TRBV28|TRBD2|-|TRBJ2-3
TGTGCCAGCAGTCTAGGCGCGGCTAGCGGGAGGGATACGCAGTATTTT
CASSLGAASGRDTQYF
>TRBV7-2|-|-|TRBJ2-2
TGTGCCAGCAGCTTCGGCCAGGGGGGGTCCGGGGAGCTGTTTTTT
CASSFGQGGSGELFF
>TRBV6-1|-|-|TRBJ2-7
TGTGCCAGCAGCCCTAGCCGGGGGGAGCAGTACTTC
CASSPSRGEQYF
>TRBV7-9|-|-|TRBJ2-3
TGTGCCAGTTCTGCCCCTAGCACAGATACGCAGTATTTT
CASSAPSTDTQYF
>TRBV28|-|-|TRBJ2-1
TGTGCCAGCAGTTCCCCCCAGGGCGACAATGAGCAGTTCTTC
CASSSPQGDNEQFF
>TRBV6-4|-|-|TRBJ2-1
TGTGCCAGCAGTAAAACAGGAGGCGGCAATGAGCAGTTCTTC
CASSKTGGGNEQFF
>TRBV5-1|-|-|TRBJ1-3
TGCGCCAGCAGCTTGCAGCCCCAGGGGCTCGGAAACACCATATATTTT
CASSLQPQGLGNTIYF
>TRBV7-8|TRBD1|-|TRBJ2-6
TGTGCCAGCAGCTTAGAGGTCAGGGGGAGCTCTGGGGCCAACGTCCTGACTTTC
CASSLEVRGSSGANVLTF
>TRBV18|-|-|TRBJ2-7
TGTGCTAGCTCACCGCATCTAGATGACGAGCAGTACTTC
CASSPHLDDEQYF
>TRBV6-2/TRBV6-3|-|-|TRBJ1-5
TGTGCCAGCAGTTACACTACCCCTCGGGGTCAGCCCCAGCATTTT
CASSYTTPRGQPQHF
>TRBV6-5|-|-|TRBJ1-1
TGTGCCAGCAGTTACGGGGGGCTCACTGAAGCTTTCTTT
CASSYGGLTEAFF
>TRBV11-2|-|-|TRBJ1-6
TGTGCCAGCAGCCCCATGGCATCGACGGTGACACCCCTCCACTTT
CASSPMASTVTPLHF
>TRBV5-4|-|-|TRBJ1-4
TGTGCCAGCGGTGATCGGAGGGGTTCTAATGAAAAACTGTTTTTT
CASGDRRGSNEKLFF
>TRBV24-1|-|-|TRBJ2-3
TGTGCCACCAGTGATCATACAGATACGCAGTATTTT
CATSDHTDTQYF
>TRBV5-1|TRBD1|-|TRBJ1-2
TGCGCCAGCAGCCCTGCCGAAGTGACAGGGACCTATGGCTACACCTTC
CASSPAEVTGTYGYTF
>TRBV4-1|TRBD1|few|TRBJ1-2
TGCGCCAGCAGCCACCCGGACAGGGACAACTATGGCTACACCTTC
CASSHPDRDNYGYTF
>TRBV9|TRBD1|-|TRBJ2-7
TGTGCCAGCAGCGTAGAGCCGGTGGGGTACAGGGGAGTCCACGAGCAGTACTTC
CASSVEPVGYRGVHEQYF
>TRBV6-2/TRBV6-3|-|-|TRBJ2-5
TGTGCCAGCAGTTATCCCGGTGTGACAGCCCTTGTAGAGTACCAAGAGACCCAGTACTTC
CASSYPGVTALVEYQETQYF
>TRBV3-1/TRBV3-2|-|-|TRBJ2-5
TGTGCCAGCAGCCAAGATAATAGTAGACTCGGGAAAGAGACCCAGTACTTC
CASSQDNSRLGKETQYF
>TRBV19|-|once|TRBJ1-1
TGTGCCAGTAGTCTCATGGGGGGTTCGAACACTGAAGCTTTCTTT
CASSLMGGSNTEAFF
>TRBV7-3|-|-|TRBJ1-1
TGTGCCAGCAGCTTAAACCCCCCCCCAGGGGCGGCGGTCGCTTTCTTT
CASSLNPPPGAAVAFF
>TRBV7-9|-|-|TRBJ1-3
TGTGCCAGCAGCTTTCAGGAGGCTTGGGGAAACACCATATATTTT
CASSFQEAWGNTIYF